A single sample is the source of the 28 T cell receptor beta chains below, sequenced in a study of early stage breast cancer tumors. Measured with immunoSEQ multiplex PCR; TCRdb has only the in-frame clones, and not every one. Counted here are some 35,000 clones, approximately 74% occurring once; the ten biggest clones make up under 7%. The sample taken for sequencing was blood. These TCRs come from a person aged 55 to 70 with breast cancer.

Here the CDR3 reads CASSLAGGSYEQYF. CDR3 sequence (DNA): TGCGCCAGCAGCCTAGCGGGGGGATCCTACGAGCAGTACTTC. The rearrangement joins TRBV5-1 to TRBJ2-7, with TRBD2 matching 11 bases. V was clipped by 4 bases and J by 1 base; unmatched bases: 1. In germline, CDR1 is SGHRS, CDR2 YFSETQ. The CDR3 sequence is 14 residues long.

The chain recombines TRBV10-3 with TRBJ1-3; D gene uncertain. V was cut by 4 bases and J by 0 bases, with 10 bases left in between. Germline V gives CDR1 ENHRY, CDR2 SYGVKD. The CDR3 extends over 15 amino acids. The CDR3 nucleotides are TGTGCCATCAGTGGGGGAGCGAGCTCTGGAAACACCATATATTTT. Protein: CAISGGASSGNTIYF.

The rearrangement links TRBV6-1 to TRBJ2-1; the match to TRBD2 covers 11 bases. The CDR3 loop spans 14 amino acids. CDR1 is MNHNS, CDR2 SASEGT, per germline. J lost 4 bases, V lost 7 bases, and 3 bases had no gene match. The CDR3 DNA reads TGTGCCAGCACCGGGACTAGCGGTTACAATGAGCAGTTCTTC. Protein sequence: CASTGTSGYNEQFF.

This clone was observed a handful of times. CDR3 DNA: TGCAGCGGGGGGAGTCAGCCCCAGCATTTT. This sequence encodes CSGGSQPQHF. The chain joins TRBV29-1 to TRBJ1-5, with D tentatively TRBD1 (5 bases). The CDR3 contains 10 residues. Germline loops: CDR1 SQVTM, CDR2 ANQGSEA. V was trimmed by 7 bases and J by 6 bases, leaving 7 bases between them.

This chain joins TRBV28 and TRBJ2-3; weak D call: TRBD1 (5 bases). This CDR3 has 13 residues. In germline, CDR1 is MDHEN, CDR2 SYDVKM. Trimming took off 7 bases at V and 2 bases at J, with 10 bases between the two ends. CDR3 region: CASIDRTTDTQYF. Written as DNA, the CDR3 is TGTGCCAGCATTGACAGAACCACAGATACGCAGTATTTT. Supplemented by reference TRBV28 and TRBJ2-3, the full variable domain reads DVKVTQSSRYLVKRTGEKVFLECVQDMDHENMFWYRQDPGLGLRLIYFSYDVKMKEKGDIPEGYSVSREKKERFSLILESASTNQTSMYLCASIDRTTDTQYFGPGTRLTVL.

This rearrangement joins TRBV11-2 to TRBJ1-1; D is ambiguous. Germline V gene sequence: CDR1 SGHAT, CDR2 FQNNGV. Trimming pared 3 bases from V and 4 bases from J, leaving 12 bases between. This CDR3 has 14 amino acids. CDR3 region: CASSLRASGTEAFF. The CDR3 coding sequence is TGTGCCAGCAGCTTGCGGGCCTCAGGCACTGAAGCTTTCTTT.

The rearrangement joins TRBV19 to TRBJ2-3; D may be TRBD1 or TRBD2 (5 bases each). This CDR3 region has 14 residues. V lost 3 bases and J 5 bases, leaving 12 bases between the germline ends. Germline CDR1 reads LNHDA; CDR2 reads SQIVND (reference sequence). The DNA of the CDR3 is TGTGCCAGTAGTATCCGAGGGGCACGAGATACGCAGTATTTT. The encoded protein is CASSIRGARDTQYF.

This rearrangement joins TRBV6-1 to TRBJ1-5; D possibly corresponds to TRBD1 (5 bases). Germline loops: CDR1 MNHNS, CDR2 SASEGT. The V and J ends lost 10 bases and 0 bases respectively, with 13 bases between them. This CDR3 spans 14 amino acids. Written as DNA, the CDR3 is TGTGCCACCGCTACAGGAGATAGCAATCAGCCCCAGCATTTT. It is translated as CATATGDSNQPQHF.

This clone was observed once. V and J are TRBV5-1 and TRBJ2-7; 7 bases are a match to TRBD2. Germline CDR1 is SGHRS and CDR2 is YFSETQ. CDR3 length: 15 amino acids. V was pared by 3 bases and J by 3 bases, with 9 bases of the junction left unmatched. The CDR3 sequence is CASSWSAGVDYEQYF. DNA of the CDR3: TGCGCCAGCAGCTGGTCGGCGGGAGTTGACTACGAGCAGTACTTC.

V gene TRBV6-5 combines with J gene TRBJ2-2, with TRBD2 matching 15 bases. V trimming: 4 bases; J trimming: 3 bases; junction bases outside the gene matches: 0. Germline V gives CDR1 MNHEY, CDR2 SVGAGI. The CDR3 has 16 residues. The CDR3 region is CASSWTSGGDTGELFF. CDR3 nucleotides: TGTGCCAGCAGTTGGACTAGCGGGGGGGACACCGGGGAGCTGTTTTTT.

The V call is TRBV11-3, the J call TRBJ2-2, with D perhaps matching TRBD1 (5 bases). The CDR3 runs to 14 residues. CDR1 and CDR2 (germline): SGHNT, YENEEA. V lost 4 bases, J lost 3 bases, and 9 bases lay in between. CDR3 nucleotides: TGTGCCAGCAGCTGGGGCGCGGACACCGGGGAGCTGTTTTTT. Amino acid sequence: CASSWGADTGELFF. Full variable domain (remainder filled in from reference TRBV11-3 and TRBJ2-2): EAGVVQSPRYKIIEKKQPVAFWCNPISGHNTLYWYLQNLGQGPELLIRYENEEAVDDSQLPKDRFSAERLKGVDSTLKIQPAELGDSAVYLCASSWGADTGELFFGEGSRLTVL.

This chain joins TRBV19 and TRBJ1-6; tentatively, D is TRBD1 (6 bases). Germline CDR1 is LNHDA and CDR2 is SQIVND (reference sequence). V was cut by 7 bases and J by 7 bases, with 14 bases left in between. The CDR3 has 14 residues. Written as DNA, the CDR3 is TGTGCCAGTAACCCACAGGGTAGCAATTCACCCCTCCACTTT. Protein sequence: CASNPQGSNSPLHF. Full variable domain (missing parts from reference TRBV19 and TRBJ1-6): DGGITQSPKYLFRKEGQNVTLSCEQNLNHDAMYWYRQDPGQGLRLIYYSQIVNDFQKGDIAEGYSVSREKKESFPLTVTSAQKNPTAFYLCASNPQGSNSPLHFGNGTRLTVT.

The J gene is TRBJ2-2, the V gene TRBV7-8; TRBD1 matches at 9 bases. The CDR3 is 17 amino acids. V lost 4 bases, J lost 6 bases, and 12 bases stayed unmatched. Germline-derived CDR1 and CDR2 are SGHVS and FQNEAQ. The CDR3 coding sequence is TGTGCCAGCAGCTCGCTCCGTGGACAGGGGCCGTCCGGGGAGCTGTTTTTT. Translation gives CASSSLRGQGPSGELFF.

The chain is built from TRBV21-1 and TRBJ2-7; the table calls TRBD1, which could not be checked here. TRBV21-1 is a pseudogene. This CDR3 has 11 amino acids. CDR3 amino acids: CASSDPPGKYF. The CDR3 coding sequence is TGTGCCAGCAGTGACCCGCCAGGGAAGTACTTC.

CDR3 amino acids: CASSFSFRLSTDTQYF. Written as DNA, the CDR3 is TGTGCCAGCAGCTTCTCCTTTAGGCTGAGCACAGATACGCAGTATTTT. The J gene is TRBJ2-3, the V gene TRBV5-5; D gene uncertain. Germline loops: CDR1 SGHKS, CDR2 YYEKEE (reference sequence). V gave up 2 bases and J gave up 0 bases, with 13 bases separating them. This CDR3 region has 16 residues.

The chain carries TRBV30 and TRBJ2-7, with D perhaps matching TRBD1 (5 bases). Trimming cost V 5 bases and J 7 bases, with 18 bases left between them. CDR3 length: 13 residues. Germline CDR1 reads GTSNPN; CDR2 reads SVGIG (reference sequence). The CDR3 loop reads CAWDRRSPGEQYF. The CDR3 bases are TGTGCCTGGGACAGACGGTCCCCCGGAGAGCAGTACTTC. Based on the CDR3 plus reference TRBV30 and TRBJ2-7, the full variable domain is SQTIHQWPATLVQPVGSPLSLECTVEGTSNPNLYWYRQAAGRGLQLLFYSVGIGQISSEVPQNLSASRPQDRQFILSSKKLLLSDSGFYLCAWDRRSPGEQYFGPGTRLTVT.

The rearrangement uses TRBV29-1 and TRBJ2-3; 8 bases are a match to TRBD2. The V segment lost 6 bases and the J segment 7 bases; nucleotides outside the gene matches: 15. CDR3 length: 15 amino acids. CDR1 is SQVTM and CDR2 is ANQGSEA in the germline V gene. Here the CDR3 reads CSVPKERESTYTQYF. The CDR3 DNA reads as TGCAGCGTCCCAAAGGAGCGGGAGAGTACATATACGCAGTATTTT.

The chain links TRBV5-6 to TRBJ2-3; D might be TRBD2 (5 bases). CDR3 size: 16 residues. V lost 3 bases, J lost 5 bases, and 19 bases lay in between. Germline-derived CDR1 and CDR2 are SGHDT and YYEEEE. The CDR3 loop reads CASSWLSGAEEDTQYF. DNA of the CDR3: TGTGCCAGCAGCTGGCTGAGCGGCGCTGAGGAAGATACGCAGTATTTT.

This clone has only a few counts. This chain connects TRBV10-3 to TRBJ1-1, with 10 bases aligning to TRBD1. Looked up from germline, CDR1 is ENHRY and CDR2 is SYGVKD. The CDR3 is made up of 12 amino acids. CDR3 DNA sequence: TGTGCACACGGGACAGGGGAGACTGAAGCTTTCTTT. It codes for CAHGTGETEAFF.

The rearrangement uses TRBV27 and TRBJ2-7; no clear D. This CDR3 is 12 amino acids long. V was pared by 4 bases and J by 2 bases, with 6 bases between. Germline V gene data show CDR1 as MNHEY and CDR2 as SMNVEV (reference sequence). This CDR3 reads CASSSPTYEQYF. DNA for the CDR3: TGTGCCAGCAGTTCCCCTACCTACGAGCAGTACTTC.

The CDR3 region is CASSLVTEYEQYF. DNA of the CDR3: TGCGCCAGCAGCTTGGTCACGGAATACGAGCAGTACTTC. The V call is TRBV5-1, the J call TRBJ2-7; D gene uncertain. The CDR3 totals 13 residues. The ends were cut back, 0 bases at V and 4 bases at J, with 8 bases in the middle. Germline V gives CDR1 SGHRS, CDR2 YFSETQ. The full variable domain, its missing parts supplied by reference TRBV5-1 and TRBJ2-7, is KAGVTQTPRYLIKTRGQQVTLSCSPISGHRSVSWYQQTPGQGLQFLFEYFSETQRNKGNFPGRFSGRQFSNSRSEMNVSTLELGDSALYLCASSLVTEYEQYFGPGTRLTVT.

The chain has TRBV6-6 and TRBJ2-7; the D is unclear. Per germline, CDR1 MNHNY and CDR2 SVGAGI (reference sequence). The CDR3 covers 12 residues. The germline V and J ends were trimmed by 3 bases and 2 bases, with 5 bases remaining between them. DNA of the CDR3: TGTGCCAGCAGTTATGGACCCTACGAGCAGTACTTC. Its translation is CASSYGPYEQYF.

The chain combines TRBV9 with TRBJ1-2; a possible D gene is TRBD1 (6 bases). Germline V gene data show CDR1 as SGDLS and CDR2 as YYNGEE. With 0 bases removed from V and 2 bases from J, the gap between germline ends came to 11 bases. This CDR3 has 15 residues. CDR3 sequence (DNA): TGTGCCAGCAGCGTAGTCAAAACAGGGAACTATGGCTACACCTTC. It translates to CASSVVKTGNYGYTF.

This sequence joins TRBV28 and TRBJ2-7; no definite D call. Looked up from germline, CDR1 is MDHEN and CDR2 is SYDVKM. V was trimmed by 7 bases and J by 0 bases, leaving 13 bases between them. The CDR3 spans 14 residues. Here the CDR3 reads CASTGTIPSYEQYF. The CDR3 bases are TGTGCCAGCACCGGCACCATACCCTCCTACGAGCAGTACTTC.

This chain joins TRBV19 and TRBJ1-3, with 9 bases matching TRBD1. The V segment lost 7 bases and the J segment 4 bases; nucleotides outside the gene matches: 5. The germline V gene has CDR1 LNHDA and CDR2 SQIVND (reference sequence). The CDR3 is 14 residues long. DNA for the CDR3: TGTGCCAGTATTAACAGGGGGCGCGGAAACACCATATATTTT. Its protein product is CASINRGRGNTIYF.

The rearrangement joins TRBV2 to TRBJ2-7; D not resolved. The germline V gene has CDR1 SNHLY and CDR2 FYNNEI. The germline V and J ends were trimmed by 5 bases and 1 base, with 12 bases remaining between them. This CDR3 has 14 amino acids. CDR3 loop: CASSQLTGSYEQYF. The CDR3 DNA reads TGTGCCAGCAGTCAACTAACCGGTTCCTACGAGCAGTACTTC.

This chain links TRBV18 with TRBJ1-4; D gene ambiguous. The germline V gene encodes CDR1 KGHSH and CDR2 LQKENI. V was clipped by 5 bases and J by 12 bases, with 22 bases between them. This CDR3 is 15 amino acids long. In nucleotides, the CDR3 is TGTGCCAGCTCATCAGTCACGGGGAGTTTGAGCGAACTGTTTTTT. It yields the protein CASSSVTGSLSELFF.

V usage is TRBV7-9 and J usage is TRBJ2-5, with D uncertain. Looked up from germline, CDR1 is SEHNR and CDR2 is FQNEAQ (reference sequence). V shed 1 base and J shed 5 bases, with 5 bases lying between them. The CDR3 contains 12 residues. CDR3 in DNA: TGTGCCAGCAGCTTAGTGTTGGAGACCCAGTACTTC. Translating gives CASSLVLETQYF.